Below are 25 T cell receptor beta chains sequenced from a single sample in a study of T-cell reconstitution after alpha-beta-depleted transplantation in children. TCRbeta library construction was performed incorporating unique molecular identifiers. TCRdb independently ran MiXCR on the PCR reads; one entry per CDR3 protein. The data hold 200,000 or so distinct CDR3 sequences, with approximately 7% observed a single time. The sample was PBMCs, taken before TCRalphabeta/CD19-depleted stem cell transplant. These receptors were taken from a boy between 2 and 10 years old with acute lymphoblastic leukemia, due to receive a stem cell transplant.

The chain has TRBV7-8 and TRBJ2-5, with D unclear. Between the trimmed V and J ends, which lost 5 bases and 4 bases, there was a span of 17 bases. Germline V gives CDR1 SGHVS, CDR2 FQNEAQ. CDR3 length: 15 amino acids. The CDR3: CASSPHHRQLETQYF. CDR3 in DNA: TGTGCCAGCAGCCCACACCACCGACAATTAGAGACCCAGTACTTC. Filled out from reference TRBV7-8 and TRBJ2-5, the complete variable domain reads GAGVSQSPRYKVAKRGQDVALRCDPISGHVSLFWYQQALGQGPEFLTYFQNEAQLDKSGLPSDRFFAERPEGSVSTLKIQRTQQEDSAVYLCASSPHHRQLETQYFGPGTRLLVL.

In this sample, this clonotype turned up many times. The chain is built from TRBV6-5 and TRBJ2-6; possible D gene TRBD1, 6 bases. The V end lost 4 bases, the J end lost 0 bases, and 13 bases lay between the germline ends. Per germline, CDR1 MNHEY and CDR2 SVGAGI. This CDR3 region has 17 residues. This CDR3 is CASSFHGQSSGANVLTF. The CDR3 DNA follows: TGTGCCAGCAGTTTTCACGGACAGTCCTCTGGGGCCAACGTCCTGACTTTC.

This clonotype was found a few times. The rearrangement links TRBV28 to TRBJ1-2, with 7 bases identical to TRBD1. V lost 5 bases and J lost 4; bases outside the gene matches: 7. This CDR3 contains 14 residues. The germline gives CDR1 MDHEN, CDR2 SYDVKM. The CDR3 region has the DNA TGTGCCAGCAGTCTAGGGACAGAGTCCTATGGCTACACCTTC. Translated: CASSLGTESYGYTF.

This clonotype appeared many times. The chain employs TRBV12-3 or TRBV12-4 and TRBJ2-2; TRBD2 agrees at 9 bases. The CDR3 is made up of 15 amino acids. The ends lost 3 bases at V and 4 bases at J; junction bases unmatched: 3. The DNA of the CDR3 is TGTGCCAGCAGTTTTAGCGGGAGTGTCACCGGGGAGCTGTTTTTT. It encodes CASSFSGSVTGELFF.

The J gene is TRBJ2-7, the V gene TRBV20-1, with 7 bases aligning to TRBD1. The CDR3 contains 16 residues. Trimming took 1 base from V and 3 from J; bases not matched to a gene: 12. The germline CDR1 and CDR2 sequences are DFQATT and SNEGSKA (reference sequence). The CDR3 loop reads CSARGQGMGVGYEQYF. The CDR3 DNA sequence: TGCAGTGCTAGAGGACAGGGCATGGGGGTGGGCTACGAGCAGTACTTC.

This clonotype has just a few counts. V is TRBV28 and J is TRBJ2-5; possibly TRBD1 or TRBD2 for D (6 bases each). V lost 5 bases, J lost 0 bases, and 13 bases lay in between. The CDR3 has 15 amino acids. Germline CDR1 reads MDHEN; CDR2 reads SYDVKM. This chain's CDR3 is CASSPGALYQETQYF. The DNA for the CDR3 is TGTGCCAGCAGTCCGGGGGCTCTGTACCAAGAGACCCAGTACTTC. The complete variable domain, with remaining parts taken from reference TRBV28 and TRBJ2-5, reads DVKVTQSSRYLVKRTGEKVFLECVQDMDHENMFWYRQDPGLGLRLIYFSYDVKMKEKGDIPEGYSVSREKKERFSLILESASTNQTSMYLCASSPGALYQETQYFGPGTRLLVL.

The J gene is TRBJ1-2, the V gene TRBV3-1; no reliable D call. The germline V gene has CDR1 LGHDT and CDR2 YNNKEL (reference sequence). The CDR3 contains 14 residues. The germline V and J ends were trimmed by 1 base and 6 bases, with 12 bases remaining between them. The CDR3 loop is CASSQVLGFDGYTF. CDR3 coding DNA: TGTGCCAGCAGCCAAGTTTTGGGGTTTGATGGCTACACCTTC.

This clonotype showed up just a few times. The CDR3 DNA is TGCGCCAGCTCTTCGGAGATCAATTCACCCCTCCACTTT. Residues: CASSSEINSPLHF. This rearrangement joins TRBV10-1 to TRBJ1-6; the D is unclear. Germline V CDR1 and CDR2: WNHNN, SYGVQD (reference sequence). Deletions cut 8 bases from V and 7 bases from J, with 12 bases between. The CDR3 covers 13 residues.

This clonotype was seen at least ten times. The V and J genes are TRBV28 and TRBJ1-5; 8 positions agree with TRBD1. Per the germline V gene, CDR1 is MDHEN and CDR2 is SYDVKM. V dropped 1 base and J dropped 13; count of bases not matched to a gene: 3. The CDR3 consists of 12 residues. As DNA, the CDR3 is TGTGCCAGCAGTTTATTTCGGACAGGGCAGCATTTT. Its protein product is CASSLFRTGQHF.

This clonotype is judged medium-sized (0.01 to 0.1%). This chain's CDR3 is CASRGLAGGYEQFF. In DNA, the CDR3 is TGTGCCAGCAGGGGACTAGCGGGGGGATATGAGCAGTTCTTC. V and J are TRBV7-8 and TRBJ2-1; the match to TRBD2 covers 15 bases. Trimming took 6 bases from V and 8 from J; bases not matched to a gene: 2. This CDR3 has 14 residues. Germline CDR1 is SGHVS and CDR2 is FQNEAQ.

The sample holds many counts of this clonotype. The chain is built from TRBV6-2 or TRBV6-3 and TRBJ2-1, with 8 positions matching TRBD2. The CDR3 is 16 residues long. Germline V lookup: CDR1 MNHEY, CDR2 SVGEGT. The V gene end was trimmed by 6 bases and the J gene end by 4 bases; junction bases not matched to a gene: 11. CDR3 residues: CASSPLGGAKYNEQFF. CDR3 nucleotide sequence: TGTGCCAGCAGCCCCCTCGGGGGGGCGAAGTACAATGAGCAGTTCTTC.

The V gene is TRBV20-1, the J gene TRBJ2-7, with 10 bases aligning to TRBD2. J gave up 4 bases and V 1 base, and 13 bases lay outside the gene matches. The CDR3 covers 17 residues. From germline, CDR1 is DFQATT and CDR2 SNEGSKA (reference sequence). The CDR3 DNA is TGCAGTGCTAGAGTGAGCGGGAGGGACAATTTGGGATACGAGCAGTACTTC. This encodes CSARVSGRDNLGYEQYF.

This clonotype has ten or more counts. The chain's CDR3 is CASSKTDGAEFF. The CDR3 DNA is TGTGCCAGCAGCAAGACGGACGGGGCTGAGTTCTTC. J is TRBJ2-1 and V is TRBV7-2, with D tentatively TRBD1 or TRBD2 (5 bases each). CDR3 length: 12 amino acids. Germline CDR1 reads SGHTA; CDR2 reads FQGNSA. With 5 bases removed from V and 14 bases from J, the gap between germline ends came to 16 bases.

This clonotype showed up many times. The chain combines TRBV13 with TRBJ2-5; tentatively, D is TRBD2 (6 bases). This CDR3 contains 15 residues. The germline V and J ends were trimmed by 1 base and 0 bases, with 9 bases remaining between them. Looked up from germline, CDR1 is PRHDT and CDR2 is FYEKMQ (reference sequence). This CDR3 reads CASSLEGLHQETQYF. CDR3 coding DNA: TGTGCCAGCAGCTTAGAGGGACTCCACCAAGAGACCCAGTACTTC. Combining the CDR3 with reference TRBV13 and TRBJ2-5 gives the whole variable domain AAGVIQSPRHLIKEKRETATLKCYPIPRHDTVYWYQQGPGQDPQFLISFYEKMQSDKGSIPDRFSAQQFSDYHSELNMSSLELGDSALYFCASSLEGLHQETQYFGPGTRLLVL.

This clonotype was observed at least ten times. The chain is built from TRBV7-2 and TRBJ2-7; a weak D match, TRBD2 (6 bases). Germline CDR1 and CDR2: SGHTA and FQGNSA. Trimming took off 1 base at V and 5 bases at J, with 15 bases between the two ends. The CDR3 is 15 residues long. The CDR3 sequence: CASSLVRAGINEQYF. The CDR3, as DNA: TGTGCCAGCAGCTTAGTCAGAGCGGGTATCAACGAGCAGTACTTC.

This clonotype was counted a few times. At one of its ends the junction is not consistent with the germline gene, which may arise from a read error. The chain is built from TRBV7-7 and TRBJ2-5; 10 bases map to TRBD2. This CDR3 has 15 residues. Germline assignment: CDR1 SSHAT and CDR2 FNYEAQ (reference sequence). This CDR3 reads CASSSLAGVKETQYF. The CDR3 DNA reads TGTGCTAGCAGCTCTCTAGCGGGGGTGAAGGAGACCCAGTACTTC.

This clonotype was detected ten times or more. V and J are TRBV7-2 and TRBJ2-1; TRBD2 matches 8 bases. J was trimmed by 1 base and V by 2 bases; bases with no gene match: 1. This CDR3 contains 15 residues. Germline V CDR1 and CDR2: SGHTA, FQGNSA. The CDR3 spells CASSLLAGSYNEQFF. The CDR3 DNA reads TGTGCCAGCAGCTTACTAGCGGGTTCCTACAATGAGCAGTTCTTC.

The V and J genes are TRBV7-6 and TRBJ1-6, with TRBD1 as a possible D gene (6 bases). Germline CDR1 and CDR2: SGHVS and FNYEAQ. Trimming removed 5 bases from V and 5 bases from J, with 13 bases in between. This CDR3 has 15 residues. The CDR3 DNA is TGTGCCAGCAGCCCTGAGGGACAACATAATTCACCCCTCCACTTT. Protein product: CASSPEGQHNSPLHF.

This clonotype showed up just a few times. Written as DNA, the CDR3 is TGTGCCAGCAGTGAATGGGGGAACACCGGGGAGCTGTTTTTT. Translation: CASSEWGNTGELFF. The rearrangement links TRBV2 to TRBJ2-2; D remains unclear. The V gene's germline CDR1 is SNHLY and CDR2 FYNNEI. Between the trimmed V and J ends, which lost 2 bases and 1 base, there was a span of 5 bases. CDR3 length: 14 residues.

This clonotype was counted at least ten times. The V call is TRBV27, the J call TRBJ2-2; D gene ambiguous. V was pared by 4 bases and J by 4 bases, with 13 bases between. Per the germline V gene, CDR1 is MNHEY and CDR2 is SMNVEV (reference sequence). The CDR3 extends over 15 amino acids. CDR3 residues: CASSSQLGLTGELFF. The CDR3 DNA reads as TGTGCCAGCAGTTCCCAATTAGGCCTCACCGGGGAGCTGTTTTTT.

This clonotype has at least ten counts. The chain joins TRBV29-1 to TRBJ2-7, with 7 positions matching TRBD1. Unmatched junction bases numbered 6, after V lost 7 bases and J lost 0 bases. The CDR3 is made up of 13 amino acids. Germline CDR1 SQVTM, CDR2 ANQGSEA. CDR3 amino acids: CSAAGTVSYEQYF. CDR3 coding DNA: TGCAGCGCCGCCGGGACAGTCTCCTACGAGCAGTACTTC.

The gene calls are TRBV5-1 and TRBJ2-6; D not resolved. V was pared by 4 bases and J by 1 base, with 9 bases between. The CDR3 has 15 residues. CDR1 and CDR2 (germline): SGHRS, YFSETQ. CDR3 amino acids: CASSPFGSGANVLTF. The CDR3 region has the DNA TGCGCCAGCAGCCCCTTTGGGTCTGGGGCCAACGTCCTGACTTTC.

This chain joins TRBV7-2 and TRBJ2-7, with TRBD1 as a possible D gene (5 bases). CDR3 length: 14 residues. Germline V gives CDR1 SGHTA, CDR2 FQGNSA. Trimming removed 3 bases from V and 0 bases from J, with 9 bases in between. The CDR3 reads CASSFARVSYEQYF. The DNA of the CDR3 is TGTGCCAGCAGCTTCGCCAGGGTCTCCTACGAGCAGTACTTC.

This clonotype was seen ten or more times. CDR3 sequence (DNA): TGTGCCAGCAGTCAAACGAGACTAGCGGGAGGTAATGAGCAGTTCTTC. It yields the protein CASSQTRLAGGNEQFF. The V and J genes are TRBV12-3 or TRBV12-4 and TRBJ2-1, with 13 nucleotides matching TRBD2. V lost 5 bases and J lost 7; bases outside the gene matches: 8. This CDR3 spans 16 amino acids.

Ten or more counts support this clonotype. The CDR3 sequence is CASSPGQGTAELFF. CDR3 in DNA: TGTGCCAGCAGTCCCGGACAGGGGACAGCGGAGCTGTTTTTT. This chain connects TRBV28 to TRBJ2-2; TRBD1 matches at 9 bases. The V and J ends lost 5 bases and 10 bases, in that order; junction bases with no gene match: 8. The CDR3 has 14 amino acids. In germline, CDR1 is MDHEN, CDR2 SYDVKM.